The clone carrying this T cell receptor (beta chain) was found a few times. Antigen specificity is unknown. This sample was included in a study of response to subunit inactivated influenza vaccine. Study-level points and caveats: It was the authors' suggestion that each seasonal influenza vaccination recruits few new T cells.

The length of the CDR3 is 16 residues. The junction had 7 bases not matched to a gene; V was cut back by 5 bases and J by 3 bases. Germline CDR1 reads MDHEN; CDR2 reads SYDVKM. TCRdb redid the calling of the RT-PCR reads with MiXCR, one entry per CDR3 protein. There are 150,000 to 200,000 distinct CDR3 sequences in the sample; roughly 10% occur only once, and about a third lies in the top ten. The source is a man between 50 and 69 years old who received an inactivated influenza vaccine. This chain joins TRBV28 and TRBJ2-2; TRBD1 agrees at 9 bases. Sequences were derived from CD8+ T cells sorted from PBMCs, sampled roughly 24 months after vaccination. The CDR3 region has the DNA TGTGCCAGCAGTGGGGACAGGGTCGATTACACCGGGGAGCTGTTTTTT. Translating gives CASSGDRVDYTGELFF. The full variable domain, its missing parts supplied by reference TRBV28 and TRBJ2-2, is DVKVTQSSRYLVKRTGEKVFLECVQDMDHENMFWYRQDPGLGLRLIYFSYDVKMKEKGDIPEGYSVSREKKERFSLILESASTNQTSMYLCASSGDRVDYTGELFFGEGSRLTVL.